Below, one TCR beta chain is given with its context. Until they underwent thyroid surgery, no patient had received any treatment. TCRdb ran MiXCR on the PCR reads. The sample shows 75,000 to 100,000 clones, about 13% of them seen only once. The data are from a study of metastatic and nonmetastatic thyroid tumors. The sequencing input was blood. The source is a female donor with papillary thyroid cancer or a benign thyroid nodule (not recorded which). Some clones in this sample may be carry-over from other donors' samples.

The CDR3 is CSAINPAGYEQYF. The DNA for the CDR3 is TGCAGTGCTATCAATCCCGCTGGCTACGAGCAGTACTTC. This chain uses TRBV20-1 with TRBJ2-7; D is ambiguous. This CDR3 is 13 amino acids long. Germline-derived CDR1 and CDR2 are DFQATT and SNEGSKA (reference sequence). V lost 4 bases and J lost 3, with 13 bases in between.